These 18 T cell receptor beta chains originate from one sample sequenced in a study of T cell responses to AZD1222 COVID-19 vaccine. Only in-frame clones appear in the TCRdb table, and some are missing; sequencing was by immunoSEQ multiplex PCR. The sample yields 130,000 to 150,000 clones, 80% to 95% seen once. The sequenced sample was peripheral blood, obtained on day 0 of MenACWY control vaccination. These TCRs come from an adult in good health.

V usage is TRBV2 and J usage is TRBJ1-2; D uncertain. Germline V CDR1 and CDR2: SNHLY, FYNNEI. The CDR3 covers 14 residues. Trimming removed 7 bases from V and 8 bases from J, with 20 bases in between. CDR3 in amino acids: CASTPTEGKRGYTF. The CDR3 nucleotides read TGTGCCAGCACCCCAACGGAGGGTAAACGCGGCTACACCTTC.

The chain's CDR3 is CASSFGQGGSPLHF. The CDR3 bases are TGTGCCAGCAGCTTCGGACAGGGAGGATCACCCCTCCACTTT. The rearrangement uses TRBV7-3 and TRBJ1-6; TRBD1 agrees at 8 bases. Per the germline V gene, CDR1 is SGHTA and CDR2 is FQGTGA. CDR3 length: 14 residues. The V gene end was trimmed by 3 bases and the J gene end by 10 bases; junction bases not matched to a gene: 5.

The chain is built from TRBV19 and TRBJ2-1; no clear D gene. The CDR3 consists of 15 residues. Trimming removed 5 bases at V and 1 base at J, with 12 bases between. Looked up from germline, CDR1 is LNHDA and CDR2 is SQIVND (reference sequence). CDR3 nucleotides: TGTGCCAGTAGTTCCGGACGGCGTTCCTACAATGAGCAGTTCTTC. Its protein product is CASSSGRRSYNEQFF.

This chain's CDR3 is CASSDGTSGRPCTDTQYF. The CDR3 nucleotides read TGTGCCAGCAGCGACGGGACTAGCGGGAGGCCATGCACAGATACGCAGTATTTT. The rearrangement links TRBV21-1 to TRBJ2-3; the table calls TRBD2, which could not be checked here. TRBV21-1 is a pseudogene locus. The CDR3 is made up of 18 amino acids.

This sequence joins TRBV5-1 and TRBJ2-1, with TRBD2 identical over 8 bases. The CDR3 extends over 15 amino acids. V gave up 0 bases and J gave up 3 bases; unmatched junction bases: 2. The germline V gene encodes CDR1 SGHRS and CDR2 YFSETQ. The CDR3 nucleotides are TGCGCCAGCAGCTTGGGGACTAGCTACTACAATGAGCAGTTCTTC. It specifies CASSLGTSYYNEQFF.

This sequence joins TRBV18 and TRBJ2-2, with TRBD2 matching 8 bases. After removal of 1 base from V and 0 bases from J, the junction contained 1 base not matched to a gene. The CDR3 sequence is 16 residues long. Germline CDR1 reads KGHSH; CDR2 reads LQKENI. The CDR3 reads CASSPRLATNTGELFF. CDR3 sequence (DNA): TGTGCCAGCTCACCACGACTAGCGACGAACACCGGGGAGCTGTTTTTT.

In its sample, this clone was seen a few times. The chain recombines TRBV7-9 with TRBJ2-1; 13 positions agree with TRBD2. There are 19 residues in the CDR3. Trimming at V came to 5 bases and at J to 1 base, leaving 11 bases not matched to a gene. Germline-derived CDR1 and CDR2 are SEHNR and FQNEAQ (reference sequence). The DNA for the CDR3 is TGTGCCAGCAGCCCCCGGGGGACTAGCGGGGATGCTTCCTACAATGAGCAGTTCTTC. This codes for CASSPRGTSGDASYNEQFF.

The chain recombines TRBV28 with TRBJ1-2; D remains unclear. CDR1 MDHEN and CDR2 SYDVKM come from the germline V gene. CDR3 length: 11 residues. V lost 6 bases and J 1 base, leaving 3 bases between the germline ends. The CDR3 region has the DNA TGTGCCAGCAGACTTAACTATGGCTACACCTTC. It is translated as CASRLNYGYTF.

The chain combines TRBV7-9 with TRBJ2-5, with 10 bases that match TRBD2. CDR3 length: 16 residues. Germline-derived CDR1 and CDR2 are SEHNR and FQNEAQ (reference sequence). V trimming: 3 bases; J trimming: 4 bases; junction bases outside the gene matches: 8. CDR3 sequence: CASSFVSGRAPETQYF. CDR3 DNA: TGTGCCAGCAGCTTCGTGAGCGGGAGGGCCCCAGAGACCCAGTACTTC.

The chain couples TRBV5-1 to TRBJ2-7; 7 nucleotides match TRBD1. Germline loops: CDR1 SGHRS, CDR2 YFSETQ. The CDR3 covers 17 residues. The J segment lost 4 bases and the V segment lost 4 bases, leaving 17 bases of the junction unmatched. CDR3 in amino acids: CASSPDAGTARRYEQYF. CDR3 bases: TGCGCCAGCAGCCCGGACGCTGGGACAGCCAGGAGGTACGAGCAGTACTTC.

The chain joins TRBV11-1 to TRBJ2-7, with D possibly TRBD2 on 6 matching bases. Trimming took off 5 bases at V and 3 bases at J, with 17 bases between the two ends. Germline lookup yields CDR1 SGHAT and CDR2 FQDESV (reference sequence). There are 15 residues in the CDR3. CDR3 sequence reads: CASSRDRGKNYEQYF. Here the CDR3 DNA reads TGTGCCAGCAGCCGAGACCGGGGGAAGAACTACGAGCAGTACTTC.

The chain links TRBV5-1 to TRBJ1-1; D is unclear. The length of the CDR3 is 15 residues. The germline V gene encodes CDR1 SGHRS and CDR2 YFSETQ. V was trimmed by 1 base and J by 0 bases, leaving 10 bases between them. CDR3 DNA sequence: TGCGCCAGCAGCTTGACGCCATCGCTGAACACTGAAGCTTTCTTT. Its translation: CASSLTPSLNTEAFF.

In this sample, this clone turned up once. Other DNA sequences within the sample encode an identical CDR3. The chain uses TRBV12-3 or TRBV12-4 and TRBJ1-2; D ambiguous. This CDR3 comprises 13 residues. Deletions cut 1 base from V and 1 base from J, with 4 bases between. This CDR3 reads CASSLGDNYGYTF. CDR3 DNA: TGTGCCAGCAGTTTAGGAGATAACTATGGCTACACCTTC.

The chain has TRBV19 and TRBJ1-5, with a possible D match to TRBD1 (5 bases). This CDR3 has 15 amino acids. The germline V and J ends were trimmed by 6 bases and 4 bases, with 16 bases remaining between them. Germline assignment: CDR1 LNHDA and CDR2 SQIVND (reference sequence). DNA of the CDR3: TGTGCCAGTAGGACAGCTCAAACAATTAATCAGCCCCAGCATTTT. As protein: CASRTAQTINQPQHF.

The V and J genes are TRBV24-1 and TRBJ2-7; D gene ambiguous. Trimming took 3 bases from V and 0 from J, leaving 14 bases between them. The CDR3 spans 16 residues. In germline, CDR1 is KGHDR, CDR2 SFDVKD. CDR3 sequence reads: CATSDPSQGNSYEQYF. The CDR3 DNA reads TGTGCCACCAGTGATCCAAGTCAAGGGAACTCCTACGAGCAGTACTTC.

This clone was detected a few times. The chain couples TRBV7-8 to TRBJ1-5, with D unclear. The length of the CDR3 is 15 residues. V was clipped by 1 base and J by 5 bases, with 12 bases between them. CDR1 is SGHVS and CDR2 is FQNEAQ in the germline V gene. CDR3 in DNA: TGTGCCAGCAGCTTAGGGGAAGGAGGGTATCAGCCCCAGCATTTT. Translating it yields CASSLGEGGYQPQHF. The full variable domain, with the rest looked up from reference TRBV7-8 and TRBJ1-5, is GAGVSQSPRYKVAKRGQDVALRCDPISGHVSLFWYQQALGQGPEFLTYFQNEAQLDKSGLPSDRFFAERPEGSVSTLKIQRTQQEDSAVYLCASSLGEGGYQPQHFGDGTRLSIL.

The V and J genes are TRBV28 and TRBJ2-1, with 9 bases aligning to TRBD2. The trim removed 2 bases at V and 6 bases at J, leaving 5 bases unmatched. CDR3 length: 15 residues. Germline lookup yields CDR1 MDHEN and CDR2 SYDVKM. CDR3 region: CASSLGVAGVNEQFF. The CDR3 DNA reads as TGTGCCAGCAGTTTAGGGGTAGCGGGAGTCAATGAGCAGTTCTTC.

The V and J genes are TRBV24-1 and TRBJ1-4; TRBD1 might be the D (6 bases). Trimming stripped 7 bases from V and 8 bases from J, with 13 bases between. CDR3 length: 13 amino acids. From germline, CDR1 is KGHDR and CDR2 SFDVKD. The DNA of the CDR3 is TGTGCCACCAGATACAGGGTGAAGGAAAAACTGTTTTTT. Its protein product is CATRYRVKEKLFF.